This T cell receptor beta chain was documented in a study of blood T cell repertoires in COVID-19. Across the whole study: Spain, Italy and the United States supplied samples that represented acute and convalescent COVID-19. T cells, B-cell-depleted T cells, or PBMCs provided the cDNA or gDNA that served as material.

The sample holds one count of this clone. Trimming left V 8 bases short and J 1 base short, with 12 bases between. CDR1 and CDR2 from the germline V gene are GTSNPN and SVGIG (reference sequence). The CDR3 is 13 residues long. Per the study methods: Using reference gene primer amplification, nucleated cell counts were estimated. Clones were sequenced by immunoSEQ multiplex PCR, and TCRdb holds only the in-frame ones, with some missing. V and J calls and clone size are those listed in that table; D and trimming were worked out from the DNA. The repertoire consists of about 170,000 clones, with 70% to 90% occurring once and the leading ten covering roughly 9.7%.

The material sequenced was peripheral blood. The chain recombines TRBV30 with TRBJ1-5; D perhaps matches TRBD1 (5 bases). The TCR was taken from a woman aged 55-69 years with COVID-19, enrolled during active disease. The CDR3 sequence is CATGRGSNQPQHF. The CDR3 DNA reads TGTGCCACCGGGCGGGGGAGCAATCAGCCCCAGCATTTT. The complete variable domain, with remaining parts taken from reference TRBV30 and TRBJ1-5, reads SQTIHQWPATLVQPVGSPLSLECTVEGTSNPNLYWYRQAAGRGLQLLFYSVGIGQISSEVPQNLSASRPQDRQFILSSKKLLLSDSGFYLCATGRGSNQPQHFGDGTRLSIL.